This T cell receptor (beta chain) originates from a study of early T cells in non-severe SARS-CoV-2 infection. Study in general: Unsorted whole-blood RNA was sequenced in bulk, leaving chains unpaired. Study results and caveats: Comparison of clonotypes with VDJdb favored anti-spike CD8 responses while missing private and CD4 specificities.

The ends were cut back, 3 bases at V and 7 bases at J, with 19 bases in the middle. Germline V gene lookup returns CDR1 SQVTM and CDR2 ANQGSEA. The CDR3 length is 14 residues. Attachment of unique molecular identifiers was made to individual cDNA molecules. TCRdb re-analysed the 5' RACE reads in MiXCR, keeping a single row per CDR3 protein. In the table there are about 100,000 distinct CDR3 sequences, around 13% of which are singletons. A note on this clonotype: Its antigen is not identified.

The specimen was whole blood. The J gene is TRBJ2-7, the V gene TRBV29-1; tentative D call: TRBD1 (6 bases). The receptor comes from an adult who was a healthcare worker with PCR-confirmed SARS-CoV-2 infection or an uninfected control (not recorded which). In DNA form, the CDR3 reads TGCAGCGTTGAGTTGTTCGACAGGTTGGGGGAGCAGTACTTC. Translation gives CSVELFDRLGEQYF.